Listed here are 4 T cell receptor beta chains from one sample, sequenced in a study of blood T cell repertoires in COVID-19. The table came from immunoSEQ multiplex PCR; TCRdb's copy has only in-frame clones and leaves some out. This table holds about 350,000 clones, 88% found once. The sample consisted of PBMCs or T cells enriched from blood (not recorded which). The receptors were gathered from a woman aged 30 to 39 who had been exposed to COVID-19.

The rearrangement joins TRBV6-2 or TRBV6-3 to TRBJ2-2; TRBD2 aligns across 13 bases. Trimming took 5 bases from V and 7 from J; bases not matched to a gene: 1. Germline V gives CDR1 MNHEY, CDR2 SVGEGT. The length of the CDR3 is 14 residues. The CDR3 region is CASSRLAGGGELFF. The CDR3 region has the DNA TGTGCCAGCAGTCGACTAGCGGGAGGCGGGGAGCTGTTTTTT.

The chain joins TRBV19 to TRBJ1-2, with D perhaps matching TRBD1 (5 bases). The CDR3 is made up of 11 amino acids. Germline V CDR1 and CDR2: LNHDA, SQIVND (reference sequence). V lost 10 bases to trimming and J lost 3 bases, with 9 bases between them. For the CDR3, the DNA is TGTGCCATCAGGGCAGACTATGGCTACACCTTC. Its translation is CAIRADYGYTF.

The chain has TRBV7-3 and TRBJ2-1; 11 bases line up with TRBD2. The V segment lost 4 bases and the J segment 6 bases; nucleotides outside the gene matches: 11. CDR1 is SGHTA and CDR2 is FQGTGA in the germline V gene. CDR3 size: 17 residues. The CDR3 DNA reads TGTGCCAGCAGCTCGGAGGGGCTAGCGGGAGGACTCAATGAGCAGTTCTTC. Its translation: CASSSEGLAGGLNEQFF. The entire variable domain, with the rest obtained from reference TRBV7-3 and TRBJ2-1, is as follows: GAGVSQTPSNKVTEKGKYVELRCDPISGHTALYWYRQSLGQGPEFLIYFQGTGAADDSGLPNDRFFAVRPEGSVSTLKIQRTERGDSAVYLCASSSEGLAGGLNEQFFGPGTRLTVL.

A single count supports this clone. The CDR3 nucleotides read TGTGCCAGCAGCCGTTTCACACAGAACACTGAAGCTTTCTTT. This gives the protein CASSRFTQNTEAFF. The V call is TRBV27, the J call TRBJ1-1; D is uncertain. Deletions cut 6 bases from V and 1 base from J, with 12 bases between. The CDR3 loop spans 14 amino acids. The germline V gene has CDR1 MNHEY and CDR2 SMNVEV (reference sequence).